The next 26 T cell receptor beta chains were all read from a single sample in a study of cytomegalovirus exposure and HLA in healthy donors (dated 2017 in TCRdb). Receptor libraries were prepared by the immunoSEQ multiplex PCR assay. For the multiplex PCR, a mixture combining 60 forward primers for TCR Vbeta segments and 13 reverse primers for TCR Jbeta segments was used. Not all clones reach the TCRdb copy of this immuneACCESS table, which keeps in-frame sequences only. Checked studies attribute under half of the gap to unresolved V genes and leave the rest unexplained. The sample table contains roughly 84,000 clones; only one count was recorded for around 85% of them. The ten largest clones add up to roughly 12% of the sample. Material for sequencing was PBMCs. The receptors shown here come from a human donor in good health.

J is TRBJ2-1 and V is TRBV5-4, with 10 bases aligning to TRBD1. V gave up 3 bases and J gave up 9 bases; unmatched junction bases: 6. Germline V gene lookup returns CDR1 SGHNT and CDR2 YYREEE (reference sequence). The CDR3 totals 14 residues. The chain's CDR3 is CASSSGQGFSEQFF. CDR3 bases: TGTGCCAGCAGCTCGGGACAGGGGTTTAGTGAGCAGTTCTTC.

This clone was seen many times. The gene calls are TRBV5-1 and TRBJ2-3; D not resolved. The CDR3 runs to 13 residues. In germline, CDR1 is SGHRS, CDR2 YFSETQ. V lost 4 bases and J 1 base, leaving 7 bases between the germline ends. The DNA for the CDR3 is TGCGCCAGCAGCATAAGCGGCACAGATACGCAGTATTTT. Its protein is CASSISGTDTQYF. The whole variable domain, filled in from reference TRBV5-1 and TRBJ2-3, reads KAGVTQTPRYLIKTRGQQVTLSCSPISGHRSVSWYQQTPGQGLQFLFEYFSETQRNKGNFPGRFSGRQFSNSRSEMNVSTLELGDSALYLCASSISGTDTQYFGPGTRLTVL.

This clone was observed a few times. This rearrangement joins TRBV5-1 to TRBJ1-1; D possibly corresponds to TRBD1 (6 bases). Germline CDR1 SGHRS, CDR2 YFSETQ. V gave up 7 bases and J gave up 4 bases, with 17 bases separating them. The CDR3 runs to 14 residues. CDR3 loop: CASGVGAGSTEAFF. The CDR3 region has the DNA TGCGCCAGCGGTGTGGGGGCGGGTAGCACTGAAGCTTTCTTT.

The chain joins TRBV4-2 to TRBJ2-3; D may be TRBD2 (5 bases). V lost 1 base, J lost 0 bases, and 8 bases lay in between. Looked up from germline, CDR1 is LGHNA and CDR2 is YNFKEQ. CDR3 length: 15 amino acids. The DNA of the CDR3 is TGTGCCAGCAGCCAAGCAAGGACTAGCACAGATACGCAGTATTTT. Protein: CASSQARTSTDTQYF.

The J gene is TRBJ2-5, the V gene TRBV7-2; 10 bases match TRBD2. V lost 4 bases, J lost 5 bases, and 7 bases stayed unmatched. The CDR3 loop spans 15 amino acids. The germline gives CDR1 SGHTA, CDR2 FQGNSA. The CDR3 nucleotides are TGTGCCAGCAGCTACTCCAGCGGGGGGGCGGAGACCCAGTACTTC. Translation: CASSYSSGGAETQYF.

V usage is TRBV6-5 and J usage is TRBJ1-3; 7 bases map to TRBD1. The J segment lost 2 bases and the V segment lost 0 bases, leaving 1 base of the junction unmatched. This CDR3 has 15 residues. Germline loops: CDR1 MNHEY, CDR2 SVGAGI. DNA for the CDR3: TGTGCCAGCAGTTACTCCGACAGGGCTGGAAACACCATATATTTT. Translation: CASSYSDRAGNTIYF.

Turning to this clone: This specimen includes other DNA sequences encoding the same CDR3. The chain links TRBV5-6 to TRBJ1-2; TRBD1 might be the D (5 bases). This CDR3 region has 13 residues. Germline V CDR1 and CDR2: SGHDT, YYEEEE. The V end lost 4 bases, the J end lost 2 bases, and 9 bases lay between the germline ends. The DNA for the CDR3 is TGTGCCAGCAGCCGCCAGGGAAACTATGGCTACACCTTC. Translated: CASSRQGNYGYTF.

The chain has TRBV5-1 and TRBJ2-5; D unclear. The J call may be faulty, since TRBJ2-7 better matches the DNA end. Per the germline V gene, CDR1 is SGHRS and CDR2 is YFSETQ. The CDR3 runs to 16 residues. The CDR3 DNA is TGCGCCAGCAGCTGGGTATCGACGAGCGAGCTAGGCGAGCAGTACTTC. This sequence encodes CASSWVSTSELGEQYF.

This sequence joins TRBV30 and TRBJ2-7, with TRBD1 identical over 9 bases. The ends lost 0 bases at V and 2 bases at J; junction bases unmatched: 11. The CDR3 totals 17 residues. In germline, CDR1 is GTSNPN, CDR2 SVGIG (reference sequence). The chain's CDR3 is CAWSVLGGQGTPYEQYF. Written as DNA, the CDR3 is TGTGCCTGGAGTGTACTGGGAGGACAGGGGACCCCCTACGAGCAGTACTTC. The variable domain in full, with the rest retrieved from reference TRBV30 and TRBJ2-7, is SQTIHQWPATLVQPVGSPLSLECTVEGTSNPNLYWYRQAAGRGLQLLFYSVGIGQISSEVPQNLSASRPQDRQFILSSKKLLLSDSGFYLCAWSVLGGQGTPYEQYFGPGTRLTVT.

The chain uses TRBV29-1 and TRBJ1-1, with 7 bases that match TRBD1. Germline assignment: CDR1 SQVTM and CDR2 ANQGSEA. The CDR3 loop spans 13 amino acids. Trimming took 5 bases from V and 4 from J; bases not matched to a gene: 7. The DNA of the CDR3 is TGCAGCGTTTCACAGGGGAGTGGCACTGAAGCTTTCTTT. Amino acids: CSVSQGSGTEAFF.

For the CDR3, the DNA is TGTGCCAGCAGCCTAATTAGGAACACTGAAGCTTTCTTT. It translates to CASSLIRNTEAFF. The genes are TRBV6-6 and TRBJ1-1; D not resolved. CDR1 MNHNY and CDR2 SVGAGI come from the germline V gene (reference sequence). Trimming cost V 6 bases and J 1 base, with 9 bases left between them. The CDR3 covers 13 residues.

The rearrangement uses TRBV27 and TRBJ1-4; TRBD1 aligns across 8 bases. This CDR3 is 14 amino acids long. The V and J ends lost 3 bases and 4 bases, in that order; junction bases with no gene match: 1. Germline CDR1 reads MNHEY; CDR2 reads SMNVEV (reference sequence). The CDR3 coding sequence is TGTGCCAGCAGTTTTACAGGGGGTAATGAAAAACTGTTTTTT. Residues: CASSFTGGNEKLFF.

The rearrangement uses TRBV6-6 and TRBJ1-5; 9 positions match TRBD1. CDR1 MNHNY and CDR2 SVGAGI come from the germline V gene (reference sequence). The CDR3 contains 14 residues. Trimming removed 6 bases from V and 7 bases from J; junction bases left unmatched: 7. The CDR3 DNA follows: TGTGCCAGCAGCCGGGACAGGGTCTGGCAGCCCCAGCATTTT. Its protein is CASSRDRVWQPQHF.

This clone has only one observation. The V call is TRBV2, the J call TRBJ1-5; D possibly corresponds to TRBD1 (6 bases). V was pared by 3 bases and J by 4 bases, with 13 bases between. CDR1 SNHLY and CDR2 FYNNEI come from the germline V gene. This CDR3 has 15 amino acids. The CDR3 sequence: CASSDMTGSNQPQHF. In nucleotides, the CDR3 is TGTGCCAGCAGTGATATGACAGGATCTAATCAGCCCCAGCATTTT.

The genes are TRBV27 and TRBJ1-5; D may be TRBD1 (6 bases). CDR3 length equals 15 residues. Germline-derived CDR1 and CDR2 are MNHEY and SMNVEV (reference sequence). V lost 6 bases to trimming and J lost 1 base, with 13 bases between them. CDR3 amino acids: CASRSGAESNQPQHF. In DNA form, the CDR3 reads TGTGCCAGCAGGTCAGGGGCGGAAAGCAATCAGCCCCAGCATTTT.

As concerns this clone: The same CDR3 is also encoded by other DNA sequences in this sample. The rearrangement links TRBV6-5 to TRBJ1-1, with TRBD1 as a possible D gene (5 bases). The germline V gene encodes CDR1 MNHEY and CDR2 SVGAGI. Trimming pared 6 bases from V and 4 bases from J, leaving 9 bases between. The CDR3 covers 12 residues. The CDR3 DNA is TGTGCCAGCAGGGGGGGAGGCACTGAAGCTTTCTTT. Amino acid sequence: CASRGGGTEAFF.

V gene TRBV5-4 combines with J gene TRBJ1-4, with D maybe TRBD1 (5 bases). This CDR3 comprises 17 residues. The germline V gene encodes CDR1 SGHNT and CDR2 YYREEE (reference sequence). The ends were cut back, 3 bases at V and 0 bases at J, with 15 bases in the middle. CDR3 residues: CASSSAPRGATNEKLFF. For the CDR3, the DNA is TGTGCCAGCAGCTCCGCGCCCCGGGGGGCAACTAATGAAAAACTGTTTTTT.

The chain is built from TRBV5-1 and TRBJ2-7; TRBD1 agrees at 10 bases. The germline CDR1 and CDR2 sequences are SGHRS and YFSETQ. V lost 5 bases and J lost 7; bases outside the gene matches: 9. This CDR3 spans 14 amino acids. The CDR3 is CASRTGQGGYEQYF. The CDR3 bases are TGCGCCAGCAGAACAGGACAGGGGGGCTATGAGCAGTACTTC.

The CDR3 region has the DNA TGTGCCAGCAGGCCGACAGGGGGCACTGAAGCTTTCTTT. It translates to CASRPTGGTEAFF. The chain employs TRBV27 and TRBJ1-1, with 9 bases identical to TRBD1. The CDR3 length is 13 residues. The junction had 3 bases not matched to a gene; V was cut back by 6 bases and J by 4 bases. Germline assignment: CDR1 MNHEY and CDR2 SMNVEV (reference sequence).

This clone has a handful of counts. A junction boundary mismatches the germline segment, possibly from a read error. The chain employs TRBV28 and TRBJ1-5, with a weak D call TRBD1 (5 bases). The germline V gene has CDR1 MDHEN and CDR2 SYDVKM. The CDR3 is 17 residues long. CDR3 loop: CASSYPGGIGDNQPQNF. DNA of the CDR3: TGTGCCAGCAGTTACCCCGGGGGGATAGGGGATAATCAGCCCCAGAATTTT.

The chain carries TRBV27 and TRBJ1-5; 8 nucleotides agree with TRBD1. The germline V gene has CDR1 MNHEY and CDR2 SMNVEV (reference sequence). The CDR3 consists of 23 residues. Trimming removed 3 bases from V and 0 bases from J; junction bases left unmatched: 25. The CDR3 DNA reads as TGTGCCAGCAGTTTCCCGACAGGGGTGGTGCCCCAACGAGACTTCTATAGCAATCAGCCCCAGCATTTT. This translates into CASSFPTGVVPQRDFYSNQPQHF.

V and J are TRBV5-5 and TRBJ2-3; 11 bases align to TRBD2. The CDR3 consists of 17 residues. The V and J ends lost 6 bases and 6 bases, in that order; junction bases with no gene match: 15. Germline V gene lookup returns CDR1 SGHKS and CDR2 YYEKEE (reference sequence). This CDR3 is CASKEGVAGGFGDTQYF. In nucleotides, the CDR3 is TGTGCCAGCAAGGAAGGGGTAGCGGGGGGGTTTGGGGATACGCAGTATTTT.

The CDR3 is CASSYPGQGFQETQYF. The CDR3, as DNA: TGTGCCAGCAGTTACCCGGGACAGGGGTTCCAAGAGACCCAGTACTTC. The chain employs TRBV6-6 and TRBJ2-5, with TRBD1 matching 10 bases. CDR1 and CDR2 from the germline V gene are MNHNY and SVGAGI (reference sequence). This CDR3 has 16 residues. The V and J ends lost 2 bases and 1 base, in that order; junction bases with no gene match: 4.

This chain links TRBV2 with TRBJ1-4; no firm D call. The germline V and J ends were trimmed by 6 bases and 4 bases, with 3 bases remaining between them. CDR1 and CDR2 (germline): SNHLY, FYNNEI. The CDR3 consists of 11 residues. CDR3 protein: CASRSNEKLFF. CDR3 in DNA: TGTGCCAGCAGGAGTAATGAAAAACTGTTTTTT.

The gene calls are TRBV5-6 and TRBJ2-5, with D possibly matching TRBD2 (6 bases). Judging by the DNA end, TRBJ2-7 fits better; the J call may be wrong. Germline-derived CDR1 and CDR2 are SGHDT and YYEEEE. This CDR3 contains 14 residues. The CDR3 DNA follows: TGTGCCAGCAGCCCAAGGAGGGCTAACTACGAGCAGTACTTC. Translation: CASSPRRANYEQYF.

This chain links TRBV9 with TRBJ2-1; D gene ambiguous. The V end was cut by 5 bases, the J end by 2 bases, with 8 bases between. This CDR3 has 13 amino acids. The germline V gene has CDR1 SGDLS and CDR2 YYNGEE. CDR3 nucleotides: TGTGCCAGCAGTCCAACAACCTACAATGAGCAGTTCTTC. This gives the protein CASSPTTYNEQFF.